This T cell receptor (beta chain) is from a study of technical replicates of blood from several donors. CDR1 and CDR2 from the germline V gene are MNHEY and SVGAGI. The CDR3 extends over 13 amino acids. V was pared by 0 bases and J by 12 bases, with 1 base of the junction left unmatched. TCRdb's copy holds only in-frame clones and misses some; the assay was immunoSEQ multiplex PCR. Of about 100,000 clones listed, approximately 94% are singletons. The TCR was taken from a human donor in good health. Specimen: T cells isolated from PBMCs. The chain is built from TRBV6-5 and TRBJ2-1; 11 nucleotides match TRBD2. CDR3 coding DNA: TGTGCCAGCAGTTACTCGACTAGCGGGATGCAGTTCTTC. Its protein product is CASSYSTSGMQFF.